These T cell receptor beta chains were read from a single sample in a study of T cell responses to AZD1222 COVID-19 vaccine. Some clones are missing from TCRdb's copy, which holds only in-frame ones; the method was immunoSEQ multiplex PCR. The sample holds about 99,000 clones, roughly 92% seen once. The sample here was peripheral blood, taken on day 0 of AZD1222 vaccination. The receptors stem from an adult in good health. The CDR3 runs from the conserved cysteine through the conserved F or W. A D gene is named only where the DNA matches it firmly. Clone size is not always given. Where it is, it says once, few, many or a class for expanded clones.

>TRBV9|NA|TRBJ2-1|NA
TGTGCCAGCAGCGTAGGTGGACTTTCCTACAATGAGCAGTTCTTC
CASSVGGLSYNEQFF
>TRBV10-1|NA|TRBJ2-1|TRBD1
TGCGCCAGCAGCCGGGACAGCAGCTCCTACAATGAGCAGTTCTTC
CASSRDSSSYNEQFF
>TRBV5-6|NA|TRBJ1-1|TRBD1
TGTGCCAGCAGCCCCCTTGACAGGGGGAACACTGAAGCTTTCTTT
CASSPLDRGNTEAFF
>TRBV7-8|NA|TRBJ2-2|NA
TGTGCCAGCAGCTTAGGGCCCACAGGTGCAGCTTTGACCGGGGAGCTGTTTTTT
CASSLGPTGAALTGELFF
>TRBV9|NA|TRBJ2-5|TRBD2
TGTGCCAGCAGCCCCCGTTCCCCTCTAGCGGGAGGGCTGGAGACCCAGTACTTC
CASSPRSPLAGGLETQYF
>TRBV6-5|NA|TRBJ2-1|NA
TGTGCCAGCAGTTCGGACACCGCCTACAATGAGCAGTTCTTC
CASSSDTAYNEQFF
>TRBV7-3|NA|TRBJ2-7|TRBD2
TGTGCCAGCAGCGTCTGGGGAGGGGCGACCTACGAGCAGTACTTC
CASSVWGGATYEQYF
>TRBV5-1|NA|TRBJ2-7|NA
TGCGCCAGCAGCTTAAGGGACCCGACCTACGAGCAGTACTTC
CASSLRDPTYEQYF
>TRBV6-6|NA|TRBJ2-3|NA
TGTGCCAGCAGTTACTCCTCTCCAACGACAGATACGCAGTATTTT
CASSYSSPTTDTQYF
>TRBV29-1|once|TRBJ1-6|NA
TGCAGCGTCCCACTCGGAGGGGCCCTCCACTTT
CSVPLGGALHF